This entry features one T cell receptor beta chain sequence. Antigen unknown. TCRdb ran MiXCR on the 5' RACE reads and lists one entry per CDR3 protein. Found here are 300,000 to 400,000 distinct CDR3 sequences, 20% to 25% of them singletons; the top ten hold over 10%. The V and J ends lost 4 bases and 3 bases respectively, with 14 bases between them. Germline CDR1 and CDR2: SGHKS and YYEKEE (reference sequence). This CDR3 region has 14 residues. This sample was included in a study of CD8 T cells in ankylosing spondylitis. Study findings and constraints: Reports of some motif variants in reactive arthritis synovial fluid and blood predate this one.

The chain employs TRBV5-5 and TRBJ2-7; D possibly corresponds to TRBD1 (5 bases). Sequenced sample: blood, either unsorted or a sorted T cell fraction (not recorded which). The source of this sequence is a male donor with ankylosing spondylitis or in good health (not recorded which). The DNA for the CDR3 is TGTGCCAGCAGCCCGAACGTTGACAGCTACGAGCAGTACTTC. It codes for CASSPNVDSYEQYF. Based on the CDR3 plus reference TRBV5-5 and TRBJ2-7, the full variable domain is DAGVTQSPTHLIKTRGQQVTLRCSPISGHKSVSWYQQVLGQGPQFIFQYYEKEERGRGNFPDRFSARQFPNYSSELNVNALLLGDSALYLCASSPNVDSYEQYFGPGTRLTVT.